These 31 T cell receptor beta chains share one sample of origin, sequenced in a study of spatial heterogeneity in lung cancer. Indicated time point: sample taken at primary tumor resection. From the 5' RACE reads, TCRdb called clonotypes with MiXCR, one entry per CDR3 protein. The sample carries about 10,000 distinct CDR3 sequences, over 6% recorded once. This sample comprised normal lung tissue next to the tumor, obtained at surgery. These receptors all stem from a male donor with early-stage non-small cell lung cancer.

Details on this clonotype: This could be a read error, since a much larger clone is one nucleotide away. CDR3 nucleotide sequence: TGTGCCAGCAGTCGGACAAACACCGGGGAGCTGTCTTTT. Its protein product is CASSRTNTGELSF. The chain is built from TRBV9 and TRBJ2-2; either TRBD1 or TRBD2 may supply D (5 bases each). The CDR3 has 13 residues. Germline lookup yields CDR1 SGDLS and CDR2 YYNGEE.

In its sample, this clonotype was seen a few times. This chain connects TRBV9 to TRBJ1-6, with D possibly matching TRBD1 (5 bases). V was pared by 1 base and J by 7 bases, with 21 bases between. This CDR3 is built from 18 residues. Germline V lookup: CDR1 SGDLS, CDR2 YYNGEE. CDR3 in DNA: TGTGCCAGCAGCGTATCTAATGGGCAGGGAACCGGCAATTCACCCCTCCACTTT. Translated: CASSVSNGQGTGNSPLHF.

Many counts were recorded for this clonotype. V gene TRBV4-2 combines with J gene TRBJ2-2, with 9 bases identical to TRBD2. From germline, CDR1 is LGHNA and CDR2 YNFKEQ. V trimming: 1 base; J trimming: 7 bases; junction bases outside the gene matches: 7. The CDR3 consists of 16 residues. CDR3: CASSQGVAGDRGELFF. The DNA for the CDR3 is TGTGCCAGCAGCCAAGGAGTAGCGGGGGATCGCGGGGAGCTGTTTTTT.

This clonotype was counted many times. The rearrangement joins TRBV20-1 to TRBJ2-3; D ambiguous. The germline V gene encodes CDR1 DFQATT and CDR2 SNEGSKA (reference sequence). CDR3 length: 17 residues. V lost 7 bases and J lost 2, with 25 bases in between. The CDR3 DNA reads TGCAGTGTTAGGATGAGAGGCCACCGGCTTCTCACAGATACGCAGTATTTT. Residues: CSVRMRGHRLLTDTQYF.

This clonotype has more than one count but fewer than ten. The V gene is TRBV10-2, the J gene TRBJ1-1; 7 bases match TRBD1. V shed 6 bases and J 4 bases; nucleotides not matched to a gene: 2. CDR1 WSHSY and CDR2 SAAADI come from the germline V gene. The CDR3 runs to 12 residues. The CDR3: CASRGTVTEAFF. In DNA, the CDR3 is TGCGCCAGCAGGGGGACAGTCACTGAAGCTTTCTTT.

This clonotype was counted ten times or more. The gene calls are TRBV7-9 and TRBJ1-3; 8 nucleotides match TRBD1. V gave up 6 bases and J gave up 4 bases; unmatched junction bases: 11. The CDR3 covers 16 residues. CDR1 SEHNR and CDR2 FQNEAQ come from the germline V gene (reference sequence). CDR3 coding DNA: TGTGCCAGCAGAAGAACAGGGGGGACTTTCGGAAACACCATATATTTT. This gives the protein CASRRTGGTFGNTIYF.

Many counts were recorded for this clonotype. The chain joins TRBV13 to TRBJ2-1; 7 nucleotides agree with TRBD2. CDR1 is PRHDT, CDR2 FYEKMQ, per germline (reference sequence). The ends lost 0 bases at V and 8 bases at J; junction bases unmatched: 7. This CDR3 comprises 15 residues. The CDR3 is CASSLGGLVTDEQFF. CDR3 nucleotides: TGTGCCAGCAGCTTAGGTGGACTAGTCACCGATGAGCAGTTCTTC.

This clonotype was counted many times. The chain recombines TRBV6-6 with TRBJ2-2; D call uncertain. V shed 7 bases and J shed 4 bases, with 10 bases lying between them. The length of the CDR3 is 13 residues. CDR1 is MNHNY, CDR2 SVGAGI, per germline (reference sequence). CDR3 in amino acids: CASTHPVTGELFF. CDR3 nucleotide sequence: TGTGCCAGCACGCACCCGGTCACCGGGGAGCTGTTTTTT.

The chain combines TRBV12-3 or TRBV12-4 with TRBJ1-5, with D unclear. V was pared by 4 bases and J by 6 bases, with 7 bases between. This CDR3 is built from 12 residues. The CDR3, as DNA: TGTGCCAGCAGTTGGCAGGTTCAGCCCCAGCATTTT. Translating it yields CASSWQVQPQHF.

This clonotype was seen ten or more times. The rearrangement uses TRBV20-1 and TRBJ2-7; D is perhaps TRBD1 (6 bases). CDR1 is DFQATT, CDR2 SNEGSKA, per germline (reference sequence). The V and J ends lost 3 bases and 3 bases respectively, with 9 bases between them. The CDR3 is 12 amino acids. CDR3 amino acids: CSASQGRYEQYF. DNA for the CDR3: TGCAGTGCTAGCCAGGGGCGCTACGAGCAGTACTTC.

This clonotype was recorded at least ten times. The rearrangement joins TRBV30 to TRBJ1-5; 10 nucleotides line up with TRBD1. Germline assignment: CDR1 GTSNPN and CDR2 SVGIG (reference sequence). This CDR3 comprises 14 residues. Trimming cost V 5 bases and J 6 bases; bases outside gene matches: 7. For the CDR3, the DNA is TGTGCCTGGGCCGGGACAGGGGATGGTCAGCCCCAGCATTTT. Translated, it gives CAWAGTGDGQPQHF.

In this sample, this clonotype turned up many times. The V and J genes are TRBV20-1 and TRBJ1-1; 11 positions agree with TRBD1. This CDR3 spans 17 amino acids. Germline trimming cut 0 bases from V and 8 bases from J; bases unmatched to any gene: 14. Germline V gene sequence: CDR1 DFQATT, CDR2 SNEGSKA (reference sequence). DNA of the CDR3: TGCAGTGCTAGAGAGGGTTCGGGACAGGGGGTCTGGAAAGAAGCTTTCTTT. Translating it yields CSAREGSGQGVWKEAFF.

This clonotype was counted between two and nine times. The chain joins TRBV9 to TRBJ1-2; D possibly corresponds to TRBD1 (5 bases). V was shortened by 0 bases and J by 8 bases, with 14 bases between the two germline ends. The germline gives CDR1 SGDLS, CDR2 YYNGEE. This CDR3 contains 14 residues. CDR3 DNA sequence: TGTGCCAGCAGCGTAGACCCTACCAGGGAAGGCTACACCTTC. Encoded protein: CASSVDPTREGYTF.

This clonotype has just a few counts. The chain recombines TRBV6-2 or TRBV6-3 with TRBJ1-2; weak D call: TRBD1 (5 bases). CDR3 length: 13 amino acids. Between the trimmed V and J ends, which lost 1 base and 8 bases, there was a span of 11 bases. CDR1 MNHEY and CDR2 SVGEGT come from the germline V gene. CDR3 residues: CASSYFRVGGYTF. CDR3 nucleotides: TGTGCCAGCAGTTACTTCAGGGTCGGCGGCTACACCTTC.

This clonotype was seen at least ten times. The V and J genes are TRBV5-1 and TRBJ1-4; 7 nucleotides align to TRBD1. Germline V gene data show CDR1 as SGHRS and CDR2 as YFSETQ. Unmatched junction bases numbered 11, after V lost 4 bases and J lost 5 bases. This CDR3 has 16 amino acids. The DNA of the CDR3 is TGCGCCAGCAGCGAAGAGCCGGGACAGCAGAATGAAAAACTGTTTTTT. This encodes CASSEEPGQQNEKLFF.

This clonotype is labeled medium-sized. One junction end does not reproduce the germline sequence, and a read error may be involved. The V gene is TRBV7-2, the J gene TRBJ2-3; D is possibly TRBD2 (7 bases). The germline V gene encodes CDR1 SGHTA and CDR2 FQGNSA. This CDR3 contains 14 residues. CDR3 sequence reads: CASSLGGGPDTQYF. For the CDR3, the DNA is TGTGCCAGCAGTTTAGGGGGGGGTCCAGATACGCAGTATTTT.

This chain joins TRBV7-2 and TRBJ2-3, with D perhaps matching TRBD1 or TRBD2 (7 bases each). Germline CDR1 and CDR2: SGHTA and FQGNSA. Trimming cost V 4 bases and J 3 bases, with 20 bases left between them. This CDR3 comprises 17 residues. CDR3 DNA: TGTGCCAGCAGCTCCACCCCCTCAGGGGGGGCGACAGATACGCAGTATTTT. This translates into CASSSTPSGGATDTQYF. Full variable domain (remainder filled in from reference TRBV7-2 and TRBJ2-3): GAGVSQSPSNKVTEKGKDVELRCDPISGHTALYWYRQSLGQGLEFLIYFQGNSAPDKSGLPSDRFSAERTGGSVSTLTIQRTQQEDSAVYLCASSSTPSGGATDTQYFGPGTRLTVL.

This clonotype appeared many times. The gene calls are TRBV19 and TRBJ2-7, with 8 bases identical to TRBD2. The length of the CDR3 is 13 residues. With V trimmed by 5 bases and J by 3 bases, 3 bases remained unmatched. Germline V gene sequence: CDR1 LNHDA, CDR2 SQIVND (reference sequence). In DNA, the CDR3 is TGTGCCAGTAGTCCGGGACTAGACTACGAGCAGTACTTC. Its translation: CASSPGLDYEQYF. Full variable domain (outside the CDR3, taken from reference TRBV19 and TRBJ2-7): DGGITQSPKYLFRKEGQNVTLSCEQNLNHDAMYWYRQDPGQGLRLIYYSQIVNDFQKGDIAEGYSVSREKKESFPLTVTSAQKNPTAFYLCASSPGLDYEQYFGPGTRLTVT.

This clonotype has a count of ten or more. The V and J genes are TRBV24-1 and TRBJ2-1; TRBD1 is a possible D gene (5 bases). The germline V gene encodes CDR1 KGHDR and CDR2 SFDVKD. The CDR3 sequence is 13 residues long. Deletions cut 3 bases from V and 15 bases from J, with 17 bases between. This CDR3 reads CATSDTSQGLWFF. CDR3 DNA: TGTGCCACCAGTGATACAAGTCAGGGCCTGTGGTTCTTC.

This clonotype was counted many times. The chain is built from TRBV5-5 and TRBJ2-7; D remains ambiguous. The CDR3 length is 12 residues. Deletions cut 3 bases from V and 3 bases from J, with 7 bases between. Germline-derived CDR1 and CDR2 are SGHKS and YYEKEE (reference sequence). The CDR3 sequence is CASSSHIYEQYF. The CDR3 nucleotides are TGTGCCAGCAGCTCCCATATCTACGAGCAGTACTTC.

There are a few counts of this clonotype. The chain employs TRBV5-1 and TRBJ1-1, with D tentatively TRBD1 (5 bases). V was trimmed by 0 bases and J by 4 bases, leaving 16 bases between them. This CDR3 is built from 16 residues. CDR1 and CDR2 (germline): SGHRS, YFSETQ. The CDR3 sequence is CASSLGWIGRATEAFF. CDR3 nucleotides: TGCGCCAGCAGCTTGGGTTGGATAGGCAGGGCCACTGAAGCTTTCTTT.

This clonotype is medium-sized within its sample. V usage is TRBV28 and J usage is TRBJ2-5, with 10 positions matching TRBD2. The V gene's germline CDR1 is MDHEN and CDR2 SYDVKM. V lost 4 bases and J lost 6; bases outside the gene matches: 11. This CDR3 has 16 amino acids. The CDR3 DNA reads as TGTGCCAGCAGTTCCCCAGGAGCGGGGGGGTCTAAGACCCAGTACTTC. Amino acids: CASSSPGAGGSKTQYF.

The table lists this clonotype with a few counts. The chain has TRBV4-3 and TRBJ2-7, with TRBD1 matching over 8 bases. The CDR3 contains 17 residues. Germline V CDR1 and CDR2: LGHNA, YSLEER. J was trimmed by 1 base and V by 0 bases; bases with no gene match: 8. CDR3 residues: CASSQDISGQGSYEQYF. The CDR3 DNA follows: TGCGCCAGCAGCCAAGATATTAGCGGACAGGGTTCCTACGAGCAGTACTTC.

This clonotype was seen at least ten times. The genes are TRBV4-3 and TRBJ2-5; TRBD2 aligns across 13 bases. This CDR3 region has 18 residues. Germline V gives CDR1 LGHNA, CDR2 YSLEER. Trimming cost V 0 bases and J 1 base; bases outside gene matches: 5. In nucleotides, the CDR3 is TGCGCCAGCAGCCAAGATAGGACTAGCGGGGGCCTCCAAGAGACCCAGTACTTC. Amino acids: CASSQDRTSGGLQETQYF.

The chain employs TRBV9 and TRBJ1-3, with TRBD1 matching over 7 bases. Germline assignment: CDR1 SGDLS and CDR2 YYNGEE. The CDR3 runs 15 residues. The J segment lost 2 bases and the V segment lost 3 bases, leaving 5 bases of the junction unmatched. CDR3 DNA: TGTGCCAGCAGCGGTGTAACAGGGGCTGGAAACACCATATATTTT. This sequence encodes CASSGVTGAGNTIYF.

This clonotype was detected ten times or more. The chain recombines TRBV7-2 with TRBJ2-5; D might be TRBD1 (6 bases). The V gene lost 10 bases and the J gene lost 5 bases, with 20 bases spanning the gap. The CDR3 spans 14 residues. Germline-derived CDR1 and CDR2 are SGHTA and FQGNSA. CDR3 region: CATAGAARRETQYF. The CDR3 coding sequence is TGTGCCACCGCAGGGGCCGCCAGGCGCGAGACCCAGTACTTC. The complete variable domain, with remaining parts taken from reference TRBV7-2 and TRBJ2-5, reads GAGVSQSPSNKVTEKGKDVELRCDPISGHTALYWYRQSLGQGLEFLIYFQGNSAPDKSGLPSDRFSAERTGGSVSTLTIQRTQQEDSAVYLCATAGAARRETQYFGPGTRLLVL.

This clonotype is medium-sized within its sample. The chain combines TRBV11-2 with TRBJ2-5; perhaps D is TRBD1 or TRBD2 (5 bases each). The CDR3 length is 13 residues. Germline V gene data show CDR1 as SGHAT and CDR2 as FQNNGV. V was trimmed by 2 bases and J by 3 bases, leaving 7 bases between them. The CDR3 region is CASSLWGKETQYF. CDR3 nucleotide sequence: TGTGCCAGCAGCTTATGGGGGAAAGAGACCCAGTACTTC.

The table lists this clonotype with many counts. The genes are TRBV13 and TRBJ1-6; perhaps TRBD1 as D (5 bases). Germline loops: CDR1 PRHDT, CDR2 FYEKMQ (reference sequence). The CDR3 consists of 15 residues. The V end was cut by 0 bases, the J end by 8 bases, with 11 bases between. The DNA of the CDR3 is TGTGCCAGCAGCTTAGGCCCCAGGGAGGATTCACCCCTCCACTTT. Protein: CASSLGPREDSPLHF.

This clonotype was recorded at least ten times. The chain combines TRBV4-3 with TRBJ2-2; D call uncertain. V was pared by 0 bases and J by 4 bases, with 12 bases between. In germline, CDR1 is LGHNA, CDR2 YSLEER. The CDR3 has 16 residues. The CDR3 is CASSQDTDFGTGELFF. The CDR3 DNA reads TGCGCCAGCAGCCAAGATACAGATTTTGGCACCGGGGAGCTGTTTTTT.

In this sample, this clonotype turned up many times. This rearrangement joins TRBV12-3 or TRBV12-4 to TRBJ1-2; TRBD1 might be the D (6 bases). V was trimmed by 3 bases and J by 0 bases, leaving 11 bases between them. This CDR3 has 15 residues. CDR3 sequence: CASSFAGHPNYGYTF. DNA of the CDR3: TGTGCCAGCAGTTTTGCGGGACACCCTAACTATGGCTACACCTTC.

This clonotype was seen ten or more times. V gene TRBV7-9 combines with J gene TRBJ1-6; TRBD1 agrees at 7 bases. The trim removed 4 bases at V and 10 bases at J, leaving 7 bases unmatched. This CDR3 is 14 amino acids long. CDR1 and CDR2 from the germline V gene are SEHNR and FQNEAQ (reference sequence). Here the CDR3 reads CASSSGEGASPLHF. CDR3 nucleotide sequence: TGTGCCAGCAGCTCCGGGGAGGGGGCGTCACCCCTCCACTTT. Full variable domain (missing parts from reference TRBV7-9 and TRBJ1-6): DTGVSQNPRHKITKRGQNVTFRCDPISEHNRLYWYRQTLGQGPEFLTYFQNEAQLEKSRLLSDRFSAERPKGSFSTLEIQRTEQGDSAMYLCASSSGEGASPLHFGNGTRLTVT.